The 10 T cell receptor beta chains reported below all come from one sample, sequenced in a study of shared clonotypes between healthy human individuals. As defined, naive CD8 cells were CD45RO-negative and positively selected for CCR7, with terminally differentiated effector memory CD45RA+ cells excluded. TCRdb keeps only in-frame clones here, not all; method: immunoSEQ multiplex PCR. The sample has some 2,100,000 clones; approximately 94% are singletons. Material: naive CD8+ T cells from PBMCs. The source of these receptors is a man aged 18-30 years in good health. Some clones in this sample may be carry-over from other donors' samples.

As concerns this clone: The sample has other DNA sequences that encode this CDR3 too. The rearrangement uses TRBV19 and TRBJ1-5; D is undetermined. The CDR3 has 14 amino acids. The V end was cut by 5 bases, the J end by 2 bases, with 10 bases between. From germline, CDR1 is LNHDA and CDR2 SQIVND (reference sequence). As DNA, the CDR3 is TGTGCCAGTAGTTGGGGTGGGGGCAATCAGCCCCAGCATTTT. It yields the protein CASSWGGGNQPQHF. The full variable domain, rest sourced from reference TRBV19 and TRBJ1-5, is DGGITQSPKYLFRKEGQNVTLSCEQNLNHDAMYWYRQDPGQGLRLIYYSQIVNDFQKGDIAEGYSVSREKKESFPLTVTSAQKNPTAFYLCASSWGGGNQPQHFGDGTRLSIL.

The chain links TRBV27 to TRBJ2-5; D assignment may be TRBD1 or TRBD2 (5 bases each). Germline CDR1 and CDR2: MNHEY and SMNVEV (reference sequence). There are 16 residues in the CDR3. Trimming pared 5 bases from V and 5 bases from J, leaving 21 bases between. This CDR3 is CASSATRDPGWETQYF. DNA for the CDR3: TGTGCCAGCAGTGCAACCCGGGACCCGGGGTGGGAGACCCAGTACTTC.

The gene calls are TRBV13 and TRBJ1-4, with a possible D match to TRBD1 (5 bases). Deletions cut 5 bases from V and 7 bases from J, with 20 bases between. The CDR3 has 16 amino acids. Germline CDR1 is PRHDT and CDR2 is FYEKMQ (reference sequence). The CDR3: CASSPRGGEAGEKLFF. The CDR3 coding sequence is TGTGCCAGCAGCCCACGGGGAGGGGAAGCAGGTGAAAAACTGTTTTTT.

The V and J genes are TRBV6-1 and TRBJ1-5, with D perhaps matching TRBD1 (5 bases). The germline V gene encodes CDR1 MNHNS and CDR2 SASEGT. The CDR3 consists of 10 residues. Deletions cut 11 bases from V and 5 bases from J, with 7 bases between. This CDR3 reads CAGGDQPQHF. The DNA for the CDR3 is TGTGCCGGGGGGGATCAGCCCCAGCATTTT.

The chain carries TRBV6-5 and TRBJ2-7; D possibly corresponds to TRBD1 (5 bases). Trimming pared 2 bases from V and 7 bases from J, leaving 9 bases between. Germline CDR1 is MNHEY and CDR2 is SVGAGI. The CDR3 contains 12 residues. The CDR3 DNA sequence: TGTGCCAGCAGTTACCCAGGGCCAGAGCAGTACTTC. Protein sequence: CASSYPGPEQYF.

Notes on this clone: In the same sample, other DNA sequences code for this CDR3. V gene TRBV4-1 combines with J gene TRBJ2-7; D possibly matches TRBD1 or TRBD2 (5 bases each). This CDR3 comprises 14 residues. Trimming shortened V by 1 base and J by 0 bases, and 7 bases separated the two germline ends. Germline CDR1 MGHRA, CDR2 YSYEKL. In nucleotides, the CDR3 is TGCGCCAGCAGCCAAGGGGGGTTCTCCTACGAGCAGTACTTC. The encoded protein is CASSQGGFSYEQYF.

This chain connects TRBV27 to TRBJ2-2, with no clear D. This CDR3 spans 16 amino acids. Trimming took off 8 bases at V and 2 bases at J, with 18 bases between the two ends. Germline CDR1 is MNHEY and CDR2 is SMNVEV (reference sequence). This CDR3 reads CASLFRPTLNTGELFF. The CDR3 coding sequence is TGTGCCAGCTTATTTAGGCCGACTCTAAACACCGGGGAGCTGTTTTTT.

The J gene is TRBJ1-2, the V gene TRBV7-2; no firm D call. With 5 bases removed from V and 3 bases from J, the gap between germline ends came to 13 bases. The CDR3 has 14 residues. CDR1 is SGHTA and CDR2 is FQGNSA in the germline V gene. The CDR3 is CASSVSGSYYGYTF. Here the CDR3 DNA reads TGTGCCAGCAGCGTCAGCGGGAGCTACTATGGCTACACCTTC.

The chain combines TRBV5-1 with TRBJ2-3; 10 bases agree with TRBD1. Trimming cost V 6 bases and J 5 bases; bases outside gene matches: 12. CDR1 and CDR2 from the germline V gene are SGHRS and YFSETQ. The CDR3 totals 16 residues. CDR3: CASTLIGTGVLDTQYF. The CDR3 region has the DNA TGCGCCAGCACCTTAATTGGGACAGGGGTCTTAGATACGCAGTATTTT. The full variable domain, its missing parts supplied by reference TRBV5-1 and TRBJ2-3, is KAGVTQTPRYLIKTRGQQVTLSCSPISGHRSVSWYQQTPGQGLQFLFEYFSETQRNKGNFPGRFSGRQFSNSRSEMNVSTLELGDSALYLCASTLIGTGVLDTQYFGPGTRLTVL.

V is TRBV27 and J is TRBJ2-5; D is unresolved. This CDR3 is 14 amino acids long. V was trimmed by 3 bases and J by 1 base, leaving 9 bases between them. CDR1 is MNHEY, CDR2 SMNVEV, per germline (reference sequence). In DNA form, the CDR3 reads TGTGCCAGCAGTTTTTTCAGCAGCCAAGAGACCCAGTACTTC. It yields the protein CASSFFSSQETQYF.